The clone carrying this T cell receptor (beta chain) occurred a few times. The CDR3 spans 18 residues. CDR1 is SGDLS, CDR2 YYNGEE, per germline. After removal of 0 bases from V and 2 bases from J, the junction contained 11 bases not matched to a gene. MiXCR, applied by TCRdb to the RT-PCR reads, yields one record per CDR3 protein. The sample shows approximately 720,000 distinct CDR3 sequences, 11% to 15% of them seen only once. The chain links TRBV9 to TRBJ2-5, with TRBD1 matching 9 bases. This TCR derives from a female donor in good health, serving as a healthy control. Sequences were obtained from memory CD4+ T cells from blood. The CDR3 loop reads CASSVAPTRQGVQETQYF. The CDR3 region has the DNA TGTGCCAGCAGCGTAGCCCCCACTCGACAGGGGGTGCAAGAGACCCAGTACTTC.